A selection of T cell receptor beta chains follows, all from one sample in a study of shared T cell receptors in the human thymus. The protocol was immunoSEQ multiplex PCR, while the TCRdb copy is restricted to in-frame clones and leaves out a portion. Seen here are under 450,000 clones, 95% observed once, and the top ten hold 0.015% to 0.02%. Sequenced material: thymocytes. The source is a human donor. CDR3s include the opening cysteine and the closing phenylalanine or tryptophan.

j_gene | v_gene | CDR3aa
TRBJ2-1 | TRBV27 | CASSPRGVGDEQFF
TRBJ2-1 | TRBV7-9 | CASSARDRGRAWQFF
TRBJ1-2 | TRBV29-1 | CSVEDLRVYGYTF
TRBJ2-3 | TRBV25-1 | CASSEFNLSAGITDTQYF
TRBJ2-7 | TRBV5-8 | CASSTPRLGRTSYEQYF
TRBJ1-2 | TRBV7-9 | CASSFPGQGDYGYTF
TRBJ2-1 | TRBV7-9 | CASSPLVDSKCNEQFF
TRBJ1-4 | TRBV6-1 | CASSGLKLLTGTNEKLFF
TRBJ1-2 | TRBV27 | CASRGGTGEIGYGYTF
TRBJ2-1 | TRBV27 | CASSLLGGSSYNEQFF
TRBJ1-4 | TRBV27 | CATSRGRGEKLFF
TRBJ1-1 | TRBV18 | CASSTTVSPGTNTEAFF
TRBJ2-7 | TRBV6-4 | CASSLKANSYEQYF
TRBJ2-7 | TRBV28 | CASRPQGREQYF
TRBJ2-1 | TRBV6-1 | CASRGAGVGEQFF
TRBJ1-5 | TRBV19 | CASSPTEEVSNQPQHF
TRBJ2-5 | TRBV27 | CASSRRDPQETQYF